This entry concerns a single TCR beta chain. Its antigen is undetermined. This sample was taken from a study of shared clonotypes between healthy human individuals. Overall study results and limits: Shared clonotypes across all four donors exceeded non-shared ones in generation probability. The authors sampled blood alone, and tissue repertoires likely differ.

CD8 cells classed as naive were CD45RO-negative and positively selected for CCR7, excluding terminally differentiated effector memory CD45RA+ cells. CDR1 and CDR2 from the germline V gene are MNHEY and SMNVEV (reference sequence). Trimming pared 1 base from V and 5 bases from J, leaving 11 bases between. This CDR3 spans 15 amino acids. Measured with immunoSEQ multiplex PCR; TCRdb has only the in-frame clones, and not every one. This sample has roughly 590,000 clones, with about 95% found just once. The clonotype was recovered from a woman under 40 in good health. Sequenced material: naive CD8+ T cells sorted from blood. The chain is built from TRBV27 and TRBJ1-4; D perhaps matches TRBD1 (5 bases). DNA for the CDR3: TGTGCCAGCAGTTTATGGGTCGGGGGAAATGAAAAACTGTTTTTT. This sequence encodes CASSLWVGGNEKLFF.